This T cell receptor beta chain was sequenced during a study of technical replicates of blood from a handful of donors. Clones were sequenced by immunoSEQ multiplex PCR, and TCRdb holds only the in-frame ones, with some missing. The table has just over 15,000 clones, approximately 88% seen once. CDR3 size: 21 residues. Unmatched junction bases numbered 19, after V lost 3 bases and J lost 5 bases. Germline lookup yields CDR1 LNHDA and CDR2 SQIVND (reference sequence). Sequencing was carried out using PBMCs. This chain uses TRBV19 with TRBJ2-2; TRBD2 aligns across 12 bases. The receptor was derived from a human donor in good health. The CDR3 nucleotides are TGTGCCAGTAGTATCGGCTGGACTAGCGGGACAATTCAGGATGGGACCGGGGAGCTGTTTTTT. It translates to CASSIGWTSGTIQDGTGELFF.